Listed below are T cell receptor beta chains from one sample, sequenced in a study of T cells in Graves' hyperthyroidism and ophthalmopathy. Each CDR3 protein is one row after TCRdb ran MiXCR on the multiplex PCR reads. The sample holds approximately 400,000 distinct CDR3 sequences, over 11% seen once. Specimen: blood. All receptors come from a man aged 50-59 years with Graves' ophthalmopathy. CDR3s include the opening cysteine and the closing phenylalanine or tryptophan. A D gene is named only where the DNA matches it firmly. Only some rows state a clone size, as once, few, many or a class for expanded clones.

V gene,clone size,D gene,J gene,CDR3 protein,CDR3 DNA
TRBV29-1,many,TRBD1,TRBJ2-3,CSVGQQGQTDTQYF,TGCAGCGTTGGGCAACAGGGGCAGACAGATACGCAGTATTTT
TRBV4-1,few,TRBD2,TRBJ2-3,CASSQGRAGPTDTQYF,TGCGCCAGCAGCCAAGGTCGAGCGGGACCCACAGATACGCAGTATTTT
TRBV20-1,many,-,TRBJ1-1,CSARRGGPNTEAFF,TGCAGTGCTAGACGGGGGGGGCCTAACACTGAAGCTTTCTTT
TRBV10-3,once,-,TRBJ2-3,CAISGLADTDTQYF,TGTGCCATCAGTGGGTTAGCAGATACAGATACGCAGTATTTT
TRBV6-2/TRBV6-3,many,TRBD2,TRBJ2-1,CASSYFRLAGGRNEQFF,TGTGCCAGCAGTTACTTCCGACTAGCGGGAGGTCGCAATGAGCAGTTCTTC
TRBV15,many,TRBD2,TRBJ2-3,CATSRTSGSPTDTQYF,TGTGCCACCAGCAGGACTAGCGGGAGTCCCACAGATACGCAGTATTTT
TRBV12-3/TRBV12-4,many,-,TRBJ2-3,CASSQESVQYF,TGTGCCAGCAGCCAGGAGAGCGTACAGTATTTT
TRBV28,-,-,TRBJ2-7,CASREGTVSYEQYF,TGTGCCAGCAGGGAGGGGACGGTCTCCTACGAGCAGTACTTC
TRBV5-1,many,-,TRBJ2-1,CASSYYTRIDEQFF,TGCGCCAGCAGTTATTACACTAGGATCGATGAGCAGTTCTTC
TRBV20-1,many,TRBD1,TRBJ1-5,CSARDRVGGQPQHF,TGCAGTGCTCGGGACAGGGTAGGAGGTCAGCCCCAGCATTTT
TRBV7-6,few,-,TRBJ1-1,CASSYGEDDEAFF,TGTGCCAGCAGCTACGGAGAAGACGATGAAGCTTTCTTT
TRBV19,few,TRBD2,TRBJ2-7,CASRSSGSPRSYEQYF,TGTGCCAGTAGGAGTAGCGGGAGCCCCCGTTCCTACGAGCAGTACTTC
TRBV5-1,many,TRBD2,TRBJ2-1,CASSPYGGSSYNEQFF,TGCGCCAGCAGCCCATATGGCGGGAGCTCCTACAATGAGCAGTTCTTC
TRBV6-2/TRBV6-3,many,-,TRBJ2-2,CASSYEQTGELFF,TGTGCCAGCAGTTACGAACAAACCGGGGAGCTGTTTTTT
TRBV28,many,-,TRBJ1-5,CASGRPQHF,TGTGCCAGCGGTCGGCCCCAGCATTTT
TRBV10-3,-,-,TRBJ1-5,CAIRGGTGSNQPQHF,TGTGCCATCCGTGGGGGGACGGGAAGCAATCAGCCCCAGCATTTT
TRBV9,many,TRBD2,TRBJ2-5,CASSIAAGGETQYF,TGTGCCAGCAGCATCGCAGCGGGAGGTGAGACCCAGTACTTC
TRBV5-8,many,-,TRBJ2-2,CASSPDGRTGELFF,TGTGCCAGCAGCCCGGACGGAAGGACCGGGGAGCTGTTTTTT
TRBV24-1,many,TRBD2,TRBJ2-3,CATSDPQAGVTDTQYF,TGTGCCACCAGTGATCCCCAAGCGGGAGTCACAGATACGCAGTATTTT
TRBV6-5,few,-,TRBJ2-7,CASSYSGVESVYEQYF,TGTGCCAGCAGTTACTCGGGGGTAGAATCGGTCTACGAGCAGTACTTC